The 25 T cell receptor beta chains presented below share a single source sample, sequenced in a study of CD8 T cells in Susac syndrome. With random hexamers, reverse transcription was performed on about 0.45 to 1 ug of RNA. TCRdb processed the immunoSEQ multiplex PCR reads anew with MiXCR; each CDR3 protein has one entry. The repertoire includes about 140,000 distinct CDR3 sequences, approximately 95% of them detected once, and 0.14% sits in the top ten. Sequences were obtained from CD4+ T cells from PBMCs. All receptors come from a human donor with Susac syndrome.

CDR3 coding DNA: TGTGCCTGGAGTGGGAGGGGGCGAGAGCCTTTCGGGACCCAGTACTTC. Translated, it gives CAWSGRGREPFGTQYF. The chain employs TRBV30 and TRBJ2-5; possible D gene TRBD1, 7 bases. Germline CDR1 and CDR2: GTSNPN and SVGIG (reference sequence). V was pared by 1 base and J by 7 bases, with 22 bases between. This CDR3 has 16 residues.

The chain couples TRBV29-1 to TRBJ2-3; D remains ambiguous. Per germline, CDR1 SQVTM and CDR2 ANQGSEA. The CDR3 length is 13 residues. Trimming pared 3 bases from V and 2 bases from J, leaving 9 bases between. The CDR3 nucleotides are TGCAGCGTTGACCCCGGCTCCACAGATACGCAGTATTTT. Translated, it gives CSVDPGSTDTQYF.

The gene calls are TRBV5-1 and TRBJ2-7, with D possibly being TRBD1 (6 bases). CDR1 is SGHRS, CDR2 YFSETQ, per germline. Trimming removed 0 bases from V and 3 bases from J, with 7 bases in between. This CDR3 is built from 13 residues. CDR3 DNA sequence: TGCGCCAGCAGCTTGGACAGGGACTACGAGCAGTACTTC. This gives the protein CASSLDRDYEQYF.

The V gene is TRBV29-1, the J gene TRBJ2-5, with a possible D match to TRBD2 (6 bases). The CDR3 is made up of 14 amino acids. Trimming stripped 3 bases from V and 5 bases from J, with 16 bases between. Germline V gene data show CDR1 as SQVTM and CDR2 as ANQGSEA. CDR3 sequence: CSVDGGPPFETQYF. CDR3 in DNA: TGCAGCGTTGACGGGGGACCCCCTTTCGAGACCCAGTACTTC.

The chain carries TRBV29-1 and TRBJ1-1; D remains unclear. The V end was cut by 3 bases, the J end by 7 bases, with 12 bases between. The CDR3 is 12 amino acids. The germline gives CDR1 SQVTM, CDR2 ANQGSEA. The DNA for the CDR3 is TGCAGCGTTGATGAGGACTCTATTGAAGCTTTCTTT. It translates to CSVDEDSIEAFF.

The rearrangement links TRBV30 to TRBJ2-7; D not resolved. Trimming stripped 2 bases from V and 1 base from J, with 6 bases between. Per the germline V gene, CDR1 is GTSNPN and CDR2 is SVGIG (reference sequence). The CDR3 covers 12 residues. CDR3 bases: TGTGCCTGGAGTATCACGTCCTACGAGCAGTACTTC. Translation: CAWSITSYEQYF.

The rearrangement links TRBV15 to TRBJ2-5; 9 positions match TRBD1. Germline assignment: CDR1 LNHNV and CDR2 YYDKDF (reference sequence). J lost 4 bases, V lost 5 bases, and 5 bases had no gene match. The CDR3 has 14 amino acids. The CDR3 nucleotides read TGTGCCACCAGCCCGGACAGGGGTCGAGAGACCCAGTACTTC. It codes for CATSPDRGRETQYF.

The chain employs TRBV6-6 and TRBJ1-2, with 7 bases matching TRBD1. This CDR3 region has 14 residues. Per the germline V gene, CDR1 is MNHNY and CDR2 is SVGAGI (reference sequence). The ends lost 5 bases at V and 8 bases at J; junction bases unmatched: 11. CDR3 DNA sequence: TGTGCCAGCAGTCCGACAGGGCTGTCGGGGGGCTACACCTTC. Protein product: CASSPTGLSGGYTF.

The chain is built from TRBV30 and TRBJ1-1, with D perhaps TRBD1 (5 bases). The V end lost 0 bases, the J end lost 7 bases, and 12 bases lay between the germline ends. The CDR3 length is 13 residues. Germline V CDR1 and CDR2: GTSNPN, SVGIG (reference sequence). DNA for the CDR3: TGTGCCTGGAGTGTACGGGGACGGGGTGAAGCTTTCTTT. This encodes CAWSVRGRGEAFF.

This clonotype was observed once. The chain couples TRBV30 to TRBJ2-7, with D tentatively TRBD1 or TRBD2 (5 bases each). Germline CDR1 is GTSNPN and CDR2 is SVGIG (reference sequence). The ends were cut back, 0 bases at V and 0 bases at J, with 15 bases in the middle. There are 16 residues in the CDR3. CDR3 loop: CAWSVRGSQPSYEQYF. DNA of the CDR3: TGTGCCTGGAGTGTACGGGGCAGTCAGCCCTCCTACGAGCAGTACTTC.

CDR3: CASSQGLVIEQFF. The CDR3 coding sequence is TGCGCCAGCAGCCAAGGACTAGTTATTGAGCAGTTCTTC. V is TRBV4-1 and J is TRBJ2-1; D may be TRBD2 (6 bases). V was clipped by 1 base and J by 9 bases, with 10 bases between them. This CDR3 is 13 amino acids long. Looked up from germline, CDR1 is MGHRA and CDR2 is YSYEKL.

This clonotype has only one observation. The chain recombines TRBV3-1 with TRBJ2-1; 13 nucleotides align to TRBD2. The CDR3 is made up of 15 amino acids. The V gene's germline CDR1 is LGHDT and CDR2 YNNKEL (reference sequence). The V and J ends lost 6 bases and 8 bases, in that order; junction bases with no gene match: 7. CDR3 DNA: TGTGCCAGCAGGCCAACTAGCGGGAGGGGTGATGAGCAGTTCTTC. It specifies CASRPTSGRGDEQFF.

The CDR3 nucleotides read TGCAGTGCTAGAGATCCTGCGGGAGATAGCACAGATACGCAGTATTTT. Translating gives CSARDPAGDSTDTQYF. This sequence joins TRBV20-1 and TRBJ2-3, with 7 bases aligning to TRBD2. The CDR3 has 16 amino acids. Germline lookup yields CDR1 DFQATT and CDR2 SNEGSKA (reference sequence). After removal of 0 bases from V and 0 bases from J, the junction contained 6 bases not matched to a gene.

The chain links TRBV21-1 to TRBJ2-3; the table's D call, TRBD1, has no DNA check behind it. TRBV21-1 is tagged as a pseudogene. The CDR3 totals 13 residues. The CDR3 reads CASRRNRLDTQYF. Here the CDR3 DNA reads TGTGCCAGCAGGAGAAACAGGTTAGATACGCAGTATTTT.

The chain couples TRBV9 to TRBJ1-1; D is unclear. V was shortened by 2 bases and J by 3 bases, with 8 bases between the two germline ends. The CDR3 runs to 13 residues. Germline V gives CDR1 SGDLS, CDR2 YYNGEE. The CDR3 region has the DNA TGTGCCAGCAGCGTGGGCGGATACACTGAAGCTTTCTTT. Translating gives CASSVGGYTEAFF.

V usage is TRBV30 and J usage is TRBJ1-1; unclear D gene. The CDR3 sequence is 13 residues long. The germline V gene has CDR1 GTSNPN and CDR2 SVGIG (reference sequence). V was trimmed by 1 base and J by 3 bases, leaving 9 bases between them. The CDR3 protein is CAWSAYEDTEAFF. The CDR3 DNA reads as TGTGCCTGGAGTGCTTATGAGGACACTGAAGCTTTCTTT.

The chain joins TRBV15 to TRBJ2-5; TRBD2 matches at 14 bases. There are 18 residues in the CDR3. The germline gives CDR1 LNHNV, CDR2 YYDKDF (reference sequence). The V and J ends lost 1 base and 7 bases, in that order; junction bases with no gene match: 11. The CDR3 bases are TGTGCCACCAGCAGAGTCACCGGGACTAGCGGGAGTGTTGGGACCCAGTACTTC. Its translation: CATSRVTGTSGSVGTQYF.

The chain couples TRBV20-1 to TRBJ2-5; 7 bases fit TRBD2. In germline, CDR1 is DFQATT, CDR2 SNEGSKA (reference sequence). The V segment lost 7 bases and the J segment 5 bases; nucleotides outside the gene matches: 7. CDR3 size: 12 residues. The CDR3 here is CSGGGFFETQYF. The CDR3 bases are TGCAGTGGGGGGGGGTTTTTCGAGACCCAGTACTTC.

The V gene is TRBV29-1, the J gene TRBJ2-4; TRBD1 is a possible D gene (5 bases). V lost 8 bases to trimming and J lost 2 bases, with 10 bases between them. CDR3 size: 12 residues. The germline V gene has CDR1 SQVTM and CDR2 ANQGSEA. The CDR3 reads CSTRVTKNIQYF. The CDR3 nucleotides read TGCAGCACCAGGGTAACCAAAAACATTCAGTACTTC.

The chain recombines TRBV3-1 with TRBJ1-2; tentative D call: TRBD1 (5 bases). V lost 1 base, J lost 7 bases, and 10 bases lay in between. In germline, CDR1 is LGHDT, CDR2 YNNKEL (reference sequence). CDR3 length equals 13 residues. CDR3 in amino acids: CASSQGAQGGYTF. Here the CDR3 DNA reads TGTGCCAGCAGCCAAGGGGCGCAGGGTGGCTACACCTTC.

The CDR3 sequence: CASSPQGAVGELFF. In DNA, the CDR3 is TGTGCCAGCAGCCCCCAGGGGGCTGTCGGGGAGCTGTTTTTT. This chain links TRBV9 with TRBJ2-2, with TRBD1 matching over 8 bases. After removal of 4 bases from V and 7 bases from J, the junction contained 6 bases not matched to a gene. The CDR3 has 14 amino acids. Germline V gene lookup returns CDR1 SGDLS and CDR2 YYNGEE. Full variable domain (rest looked up from reference TRBV9 and TRBJ2-2): DSGVTQTPKHLITATGQRVTLRCSPRSGDLSVYWYQQSLDQGLQFLIQYYNGEERAKGNILERFSAQQFPDLHSELNLSSLELGDSALYFCASSPQGAVGELFFGEGSRLTVL.

The rearrangement joins TRBV29-1 to TRBJ2-7, with 11 bases matching TRBD1. After removal of 6 bases from V and 5 bases from J, the junction contained 3 bases not matched to a gene. The CDR3 is 12 amino acids. Germline V CDR1 and CDR2: SQVTM, ANQGSEA. The CDR3 here is CSVGQGANEQYF. CDR3 bases: TGCAGCGTAGGACAGGGGGCAAACGAGCAGTACTTC.

The DNA of the CDR3 is TGTGCCTGGGCCGACCCCTATGGCTACACCTTC. This sequence encodes CAWADPYGYTF. V usage is TRBV30 and J usage is TRBJ1-2; D gene ambiguous. CDR1 is GTSNPN and CDR2 is SVGIG in the germline V gene (reference sequence). Deletions cut 5 bases from V and 4 bases from J, with 8 bases between. There are 11 residues in the CDR3.

This chain uses TRBV20-1 with TRBJ2-3; 8 bases line up with TRBD2. The CDR3 runs 14 residues. The V and J ends lost 1 base and 2 bases, in that order; junction bases with no gene match: 2. In germline, CDR1 is DFQATT, CDR2 SNEGSKA (reference sequence). The CDR3 spells CSARVSGDTDTQYF. The CDR3 DNA follows: TGCAGTGCTAGAGTTAGCGGGGACACAGATACGCAGTATTTT.

This chain links TRBV20-1 with TRBJ2-7, with 9 bases that match TRBD1. CDR3 length: 15 amino acids. With 3 bases clipped from V and 3 bases from J, the junction kept 9 bases outside the gene matches. Germline values: CDR1 DFQATT, CDR2 SNEGSKA (reference sequence). As DNA, the CDR3 is TGCAGTGCTAGGCGCCCCCTGACAGGGGGCTACGAGCAGTACTTC. This sequence encodes CSARRPLTGGYEQYF.